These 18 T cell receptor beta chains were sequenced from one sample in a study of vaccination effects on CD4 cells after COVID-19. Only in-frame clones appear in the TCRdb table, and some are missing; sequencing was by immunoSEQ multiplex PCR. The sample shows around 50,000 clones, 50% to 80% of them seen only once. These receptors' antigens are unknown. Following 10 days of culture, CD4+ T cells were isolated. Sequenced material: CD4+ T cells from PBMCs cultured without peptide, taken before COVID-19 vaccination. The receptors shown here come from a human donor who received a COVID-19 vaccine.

CDR3 residues: CASSQVNPHSNQPQHF. The DNA for the CDR3 is TGCGCCAGCAGCCAAGTGAACCCCCATAGCAATCAGCCCCAGCATTTT. The chain employs TRBV4-1 and TRBJ1-5; unclear D gene. The CDR3 has 16 amino acids. Germline V gene lookup returns CDR1 MGHRA and CDR2 YSYEKL. V lost 1 base and J 0 bases, leaving 10 bases between the germline ends.

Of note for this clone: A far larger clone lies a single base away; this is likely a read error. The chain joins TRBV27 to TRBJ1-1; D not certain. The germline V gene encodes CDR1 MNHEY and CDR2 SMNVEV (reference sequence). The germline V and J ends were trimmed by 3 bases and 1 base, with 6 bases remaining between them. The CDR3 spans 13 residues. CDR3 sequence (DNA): TGTGCCAGCAGTTTCCGGAGGAACACTGAAGCTTTCTTT. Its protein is CASSFRRNTEAFF.

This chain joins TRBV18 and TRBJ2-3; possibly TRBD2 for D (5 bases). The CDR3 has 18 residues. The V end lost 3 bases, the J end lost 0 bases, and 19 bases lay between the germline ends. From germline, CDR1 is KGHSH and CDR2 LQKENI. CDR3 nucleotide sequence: TGTGCCAGCTCACCTCTAAGTGGGAGCGGACCTAGCACAGATACGCAGTATTTT. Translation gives CASSPLSGSGPSTDTQYF.

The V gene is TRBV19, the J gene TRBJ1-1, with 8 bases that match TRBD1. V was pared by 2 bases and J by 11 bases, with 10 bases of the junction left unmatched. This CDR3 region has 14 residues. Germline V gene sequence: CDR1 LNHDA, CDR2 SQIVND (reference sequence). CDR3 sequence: CASSIIGQGIVAFF. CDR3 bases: TGTGCCAGTAGTATAATTGGACAGGGCATTGTGGCTTTCTTT.

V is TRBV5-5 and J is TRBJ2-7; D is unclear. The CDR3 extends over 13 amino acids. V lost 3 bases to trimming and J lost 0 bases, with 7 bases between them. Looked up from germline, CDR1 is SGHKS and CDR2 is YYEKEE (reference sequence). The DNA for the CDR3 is TGTGCCAGCAGCTCCCCCAGCTCCTACGAGCAGTACTTC. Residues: CASSSPSSYEQYF.

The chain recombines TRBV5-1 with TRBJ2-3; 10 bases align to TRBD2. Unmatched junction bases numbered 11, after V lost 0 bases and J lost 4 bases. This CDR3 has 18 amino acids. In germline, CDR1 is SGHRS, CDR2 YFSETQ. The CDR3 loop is CASSLGASGGVFPDTQYF. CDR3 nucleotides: TGCGCCAGCAGCTTGGGGGCTAGCGGGGGTGTATTTCCAGATACGCAGTATTTT.

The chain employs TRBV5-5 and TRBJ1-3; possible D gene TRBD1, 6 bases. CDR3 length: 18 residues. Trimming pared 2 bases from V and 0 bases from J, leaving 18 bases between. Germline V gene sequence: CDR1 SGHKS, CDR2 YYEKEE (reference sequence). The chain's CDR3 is CASSFRTVLGASGNTIYF. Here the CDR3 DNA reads TGTGCCAGCAGCTTCAGGACAGTCCTAGGGGCCTCTGGAAACACCATATATTTT. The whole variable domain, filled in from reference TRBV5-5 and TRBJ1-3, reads DAGVTQSPTHLIKTRGQQVTLRCSPISGHKSVSWYQQVLGQGPQFIFQYYEKEERGRGNFPDRFSARQFPNYSSELNVNALLLGDSALYLCASSFRTVLGASGNTIYFGEGSWLTVV.

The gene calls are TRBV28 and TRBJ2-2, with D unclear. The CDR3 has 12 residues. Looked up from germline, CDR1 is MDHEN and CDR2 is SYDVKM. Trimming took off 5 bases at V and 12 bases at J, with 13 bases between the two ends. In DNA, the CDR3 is TGTGCCAGCAGTCCCCCGCTTGAGCAGCTGTTTTTT. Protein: CASSPPLEQLFF. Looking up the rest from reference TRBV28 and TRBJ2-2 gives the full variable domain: DVKVTQSSRYLVKRTGEKVFLECVQDMDHENMFWYRQDPGLGLRLIYFSYDVKMKEKGDIPEGYSVSREKKERFSLILESASTNQTSMYLCASSPPLEQLFFGEGSRLTVL.

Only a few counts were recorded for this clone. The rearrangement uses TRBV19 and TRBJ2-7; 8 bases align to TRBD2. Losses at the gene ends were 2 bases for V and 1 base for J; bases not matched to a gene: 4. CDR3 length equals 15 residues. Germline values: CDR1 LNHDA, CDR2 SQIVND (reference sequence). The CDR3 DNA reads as TGTGCCAGTAGTATACAAAGCGGGAGTTCCTACGAGCAGTACTTC. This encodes CASSIQSGSSYEQYF. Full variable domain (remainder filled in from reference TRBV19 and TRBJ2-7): DGGITQSPKYLFRKEGQNVTLSCEQNLNHDAMYWYRQDPGQGLRLIYYSQIVNDFQKGDIAEGYSVSREKKESFPLTVTSAQKNPTAFYLCASSIQSGSSYEQYFGPGTRLTVT.

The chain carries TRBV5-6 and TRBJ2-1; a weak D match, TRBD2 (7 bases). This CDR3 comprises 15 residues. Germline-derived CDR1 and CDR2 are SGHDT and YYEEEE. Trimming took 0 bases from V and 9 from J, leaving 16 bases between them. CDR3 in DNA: TGTGCCAGCAGCTTGGACGGGGGGCTGGGGGTTGAGCAGTTCTTC. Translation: CASSLDGGLGVEQFF.

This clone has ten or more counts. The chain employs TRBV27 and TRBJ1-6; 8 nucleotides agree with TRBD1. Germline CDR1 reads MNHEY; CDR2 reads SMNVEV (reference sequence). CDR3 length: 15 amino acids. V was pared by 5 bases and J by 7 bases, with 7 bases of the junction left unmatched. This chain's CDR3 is CASSRLDRVNSPLHF. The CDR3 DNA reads TGTGCCAGCAGTCGGCTGGACAGGGTCAATTCACCCCTCCACTTT.

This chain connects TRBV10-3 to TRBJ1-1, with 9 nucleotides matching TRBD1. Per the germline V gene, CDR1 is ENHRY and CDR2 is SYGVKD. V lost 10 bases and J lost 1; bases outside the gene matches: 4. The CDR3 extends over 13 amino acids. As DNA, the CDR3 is TGTGCCACCGGACAGGGGTCGAACACTGAAGCTTTCTTT. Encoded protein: CATGQGSNTEAFF.

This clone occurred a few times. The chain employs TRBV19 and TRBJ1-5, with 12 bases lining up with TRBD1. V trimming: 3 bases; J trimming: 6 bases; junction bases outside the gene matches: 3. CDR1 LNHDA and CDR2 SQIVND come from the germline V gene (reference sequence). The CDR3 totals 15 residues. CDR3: CASSMGTGGLQPQHF. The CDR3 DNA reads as TGTGCCAGTAGTATGGGGACAGGGGGCCTTCAGCCCCAGCATTTT.

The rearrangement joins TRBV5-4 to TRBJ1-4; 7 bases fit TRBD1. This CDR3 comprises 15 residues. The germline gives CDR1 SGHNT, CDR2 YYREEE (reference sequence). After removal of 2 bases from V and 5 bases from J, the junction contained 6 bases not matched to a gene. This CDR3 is CASSFRTGENEKLFF. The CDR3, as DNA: TGTGCCAGCAGCTTCCGAACAGGGGAGAATGAAAAACTGTTTTTT.

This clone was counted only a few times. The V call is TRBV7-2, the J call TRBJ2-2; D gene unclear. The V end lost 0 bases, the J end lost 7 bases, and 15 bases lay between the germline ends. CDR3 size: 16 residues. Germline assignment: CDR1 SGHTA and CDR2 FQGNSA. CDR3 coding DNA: TGTGCCAGCAGCTTAGCGGAGACCATTAGAAGCGGGGAGCTGTTTTTT. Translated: CASSLAETIRSGELFF.

The CDR3 nucleotides are TGTGCCAGTAGCCCTAGGGCCGGGACTAGCGGGATCTACGAGCAGTACTTC. Protein: CASSPRAGTSGIYEQYF. This chain joins TRBV19 and TRBJ2-7, with TRBD2 matching 13 bases. The germline CDR1 and CDR2 sequences are LNHDA and SQIVND (reference sequence). The CDR3 has 17 amino acids. The trim removed 6 bases at V and 3 bases at J, leaving 11 bases unmatched.

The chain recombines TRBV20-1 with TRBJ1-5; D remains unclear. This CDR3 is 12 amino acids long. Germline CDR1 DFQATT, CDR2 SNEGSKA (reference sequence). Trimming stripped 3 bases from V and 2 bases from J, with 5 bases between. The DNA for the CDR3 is TGCAGTGCTAGTAGCGGCAATCAGCCCCAGCATTTT. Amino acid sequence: CSASSGNQPQHF.

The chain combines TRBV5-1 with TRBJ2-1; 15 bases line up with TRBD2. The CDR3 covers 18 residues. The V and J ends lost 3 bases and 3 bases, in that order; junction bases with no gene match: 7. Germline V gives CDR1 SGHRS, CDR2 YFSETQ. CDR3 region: CASSSGLAGGQSYNEQFF. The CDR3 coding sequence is TGCGCCAGCAGCTCCGGACTAGCGGGGGGGCAGAGCTACAATGAGCAGTTCTTC.